The 15 T cell receptor beta chains below come from one sample, sequenced in a study of T cells in Graves' hyperthyroidism and ophthalmopathy. TCR beta CDR3 sequences were amplified from RNA transcripts. The HTBI primer set was used in a first-round RT-PCR of the TCR CDR3. MiXCR was run by TCRdb on the multiplex PCR reads, yielding one entry per CDR3 protein. The table records approximately 400,000 distinct CDR3 sequences, around an eighth of them present only once. The specimen was blood. All receptors derive from a man younger than 45 with Graves' hyperthyroidism that later progressed to Graves' ophthalmopathy.

Only a few counts were recorded for this clonotype. This chain connects TRBV20-1 to TRBJ2-7; no reliable D call. Deletions cut 3 bases from V and 3 bases from J, with 15 bases between. From germline, CDR1 is DFQATT and CDR2 SNEGSKA (reference sequence). CDR3 length: 14 amino acids. This CDR3 is CSARATSSIYEQYF. In nucleotides, the CDR3 is TGCAGTGCTAGGGCCACCAGTTCCATCTACGAGCAGTACTTC.

Concerning this clonotype: Germline and junction disagree at one end, which may indicate a read error. This rearrangement joins TRBV7-9 to TRBJ1-2, with D possibly matching TRBD1 (6 bases). Per the germline V gene, CDR1 is SEHNR and CDR2 is FQNEAQ (reference sequence). The CDR3 totals 13 residues. CDR3 loop: CASSPGQRYVYTF. CDR3 DNA sequence: TGTGCCAGCAGCCCCGGACAGAGATATGTCTACACCTTC.

The chain employs TRBV5-1 and TRBJ2-7; D is unclear. Between the trimmed V and J ends, which lost 4 bases and 2 bases, there was a span of 13 bases. CDR1 is SGHRS, CDR2 YFSETQ, per germline. This CDR3 spans 14 amino acids. The CDR3 region is CASSPMGGPYEQYF. CDR3 in DNA: TGCGCCAGCAGCCCGATGGGTGGTCCCTACGAGCAGTACTTC. The full variable domain, completed using reference TRBV5-1 and TRBJ2-7, is KAGVTQTPRYLIKTRGQQVTLSCSPISGHRSVSWYQQTPGQGLQFLFEYFSETQRNKGNFPGRFSGRQFSNSRSEMNVSTLELGDSALYLCASSPMGGPYEQYFGPGTRLTVT.

This clonotype has a handful of counts. J is TRBJ2-1 and V is TRBV5-1; a weak D match, TRBD2 (7 bases). Trimming shortened V by 2 bases and J by 7 bases, and 13 bases separated the two germline ends. CDR1 is SGHRS, CDR2 YFSETQ, per germline. This CDR3 spans 14 amino acids. CDR3 in amino acids: CASSLGGAKNEQFF. The CDR3 coding sequence is TGCGCCAGCAGCTTAGGGGGGGCCAAGAATGAGCAGTTCTTC.

This clonotype was detected many times. The rearrangement joins TRBV7-9 to TRBJ2-7; D is tentatively TRBD1 or TRBD2 (5 bases each). Trimming shortened V by 1 base and J by 7 bases, and 17 bases separated the two germline ends. The CDR3 consists of 15 residues. CDR1 is SEHNR, CDR2 FQNEAQ, per germline (reference sequence). In nucleotides, the CDR3 is TGTGCCAGCAGCTTAGATGAGGGACGGCCTAAGGAGCAGTACTTC. Protein: CASSLDEGRPKEQYF. Together with reference TRBV7-9 and TRBJ2-7, the CDR3 gives the full variable domain: DTGVSQNPRHKITKRGQNVTFRCDPISEHNRLYWYRQTLGQGPEFLTYFQNEAQLEKSRLLSDRFSAERPKGSFSTLEIQRTEQGDSAMYLCASSLDEGRPKEQYFGPGTRLTVT.

The V gene is TRBV6-1, the J gene TRBJ1-6, with D perhaps matching TRBD1 (6 bases). From germline, CDR1 is MNHNS and CDR2 SASEGT. Trimming removed 6 bases at V and 8 bases at J, with 17 bases between. The CDR3 totals 15 residues. Here the CDR3 reads CASSLPRGADSPLHF. Here the CDR3 DNA reads TGTGCCAGCAGCTTGCCCCGGGGGGCTGATTCACCCCTCCACTTT.

The genes are TRBV7-9 and TRBJ2-5; TRBD1 matches at 8 bases. With 3 bases clipped from V and 3 bases from J, the junction kept 6 bases outside the gene matches. CDR1 and CDR2 from the germline V gene are SEHNR and FQNEAQ (reference sequence). This CDR3 is built from 15 residues. The CDR3 nucleotides are TGTGCCAGCAGCTTCCCGGACAGGGAAAAAGAGACCCAGTACTTC. It codes for CASSFPDREKETQYF.

In its sample, this clonotype was seen a few times. The chain links TRBV20-1 to TRBJ2-1; D not certain. The CDR3 runs 12 residues. CDR1 DFQATT and CDR2 SNEGSKA come from the germline V gene (reference sequence). Trimming took 6 bases from V and 4 from J, leaving 10 bases between them. As DNA, the CDR3 is TGCAGTGCCCGGCGGCGGTACAATGAGCAGTTCTTC. Protein product: CSARRRYNEQFF.

This clonotype was found many times. The chain carries TRBV7-2 and TRBJ1-2; possible D gene TRBD1, 5 bases. CDR1 is SGHTA and CDR2 is FQGNSA in the germline V gene. This CDR3 is 14 amino acids long. The V and J ends lost 5 bases and 4 bases respectively, with 14 bases between them. CDR3 nucleotides: TGTGCCAGCAGCACGTATAGGGGCAGCTATGGCTACACCTTC. It codes for CASSTYRGSYGYTF.

This rearrangement joins TRBV6-9 to TRBJ2-2; D not certain. Trimming took off 3 bases at V and 1 base at J, with 6 bases between the two ends. CDR3 length: 14 residues. CDR1 is MNHGY and CDR2 is SVAAGI in the germline V gene. In DNA, the CDR3 is TGTGCCAGCAGTTACCGGCAGAACACCGGGGAGCTGTTTTTT. Amino acid sequence: CASSYRQNTGELFF.

This clonotype was counted ten times or more. The rearrangement links TRBV9 to TRBJ1-6; D might be TRBD1 (5 bases). The germline V gene encodes CDR1 SGDLS and CDR2 YYNGEE. The CDR3 is made up of 14 amino acids. Trimming cost V 3 bases and J 5 bases, with 9 bases left between them. The CDR3 coding sequence is TGTGCCAGCAGCGCGGGACCGAATAATTCACCCCTCCACTTT. It is translated as CASSAGPNNSPLHF.

This clonotype was observed a few times. The chain couples TRBV20-1 to TRBJ2-6, with a tentative D call TRBD1 (6 bases). The CDR3 sequence is 14 residues long. In germline, CDR1 is DFQATT, CDR2 SNEGSKA (reference sequence). Deletions cut 7 bases from V and 0 bases from J, with 10 bases between. CDR3 sequence reads: CSVQDSSGANVLTF. The CDR3 nucleotides read TGCAGTGTCCAGGACAGCTCTGGGGCCAACGTCCTGACTTTC.

The chain carries TRBV7-9 and TRBJ2-1; 7 nucleotides match TRBD2. The germline V gene has CDR1 SEHNR and CDR2 FQNEAQ (reference sequence). J lost 1 base, V lost 1 base, and 4 bases had no gene match. The CDR3 runs 16 residues. CDR3 residues: CASSLGGGFSYNEQFF. The CDR3 bases are TGTGCCAGCAGCTTAGGGGGGGGGTTTTCCTACAATGAGCAGTTCTTC. The full variable domain, in which reference TRBV7-9 and TRBJ2-1 provide the parts outside the CDR3, is DTGVSQNPRHKITKRGQNVTFRCDPISEHNRLYWYRQTLGQGPEFLTYFQNEAQLEKSRLLSDRFSAERPKGSFSTLEIQRTEQGDSAMYLCASSLGGGFSYNEQFFGPGTRLTVL.

This clonotype was counted only a few times. V usage is TRBV20-1 and J usage is TRBJ2-7, with 9 bases aligning to TRBD1. From germline, CDR1 is DFQATT and CDR2 SNEGSKA (reference sequence). This CDR3 has 16 amino acids. V dropped 5 bases and J dropped 0; count of bases not matched to a gene: 11. The CDR3 bases are TGCAGTGCTGGGTCCCGGGACAGGGTGAGCTCCTACGAGCAGTACTTC. This gives the protein CSAGSRDRVSSYEQYF.

This clonotype appeared a few times. This chain links TRBV5-6 with TRBJ1-2, with D possibly TRBD1 on 5 matching bases. CDR1 and CDR2 (germline): SGHDT, YYEEEE. With 4 bases removed from V and 4 bases from J, the gap between germline ends came to 23 bases. The CDR3 consists of 17 residues. The CDR3 nucleotides are TGTGCCAGCAGCCCCCGGGGGAGCAATTTGAGAAGCTATGGCTACACCTTC. Protein: CASSPRGSNLRSYGYTF.